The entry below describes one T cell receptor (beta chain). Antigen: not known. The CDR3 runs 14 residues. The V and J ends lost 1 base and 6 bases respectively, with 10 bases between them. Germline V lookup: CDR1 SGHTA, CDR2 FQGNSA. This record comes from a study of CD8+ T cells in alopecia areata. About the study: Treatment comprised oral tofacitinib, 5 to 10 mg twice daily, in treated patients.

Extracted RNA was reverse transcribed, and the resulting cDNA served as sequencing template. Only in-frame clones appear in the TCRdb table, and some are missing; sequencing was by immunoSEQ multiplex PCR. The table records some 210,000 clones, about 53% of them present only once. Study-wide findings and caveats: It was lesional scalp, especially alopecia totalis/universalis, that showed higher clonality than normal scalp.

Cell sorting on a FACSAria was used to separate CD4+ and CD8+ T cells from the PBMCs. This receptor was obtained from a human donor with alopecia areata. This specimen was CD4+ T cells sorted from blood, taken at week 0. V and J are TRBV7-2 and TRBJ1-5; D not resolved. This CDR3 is CASSLVVASQPQHF. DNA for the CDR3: TGTGCCAGCAGCTTAGTTGTCGCGAGTCAGCCCCAGCATTTT.